Following are 2 T cell receptor beta chains from one sample sequenced in a study of T cell changes during pregnancy in multiple sclerosis. Profiled with immunoSEQ multiplex PCR; TCRdb holds only in-frame clones, not every one. The sample contains about 59,000 clones, roughly 94% of which appear only once. The sequencing used CD8+ T cells from peripheral blood mononuclear cells, collected after pregnancy. These receptors all stem from a female donor with multiple sclerosis, enrolled in a pregnancy study.

The gene calls are TRBV18 and TRBJ2-4; the match to TRBD1 covers 8 bases. This CDR3 comprises 16 residues. The V segment lost 4 bases and the J segment 2 bases; nucleotides outside the gene matches: 7. Germline V gene lookup returns CDR1 KGHSH and CDR2 LQKENI. This chain's CDR3 is CASSLARTGPKNIQYF. The DNA for the CDR3 is TGTGCCAGCTCACTTGCCCGGACAGGGCCCAAAAACATTCAGTACTTC.

Only one count was recorded for this clone. This chain links TRBV9 with TRBJ2-5; 14 positions match TRBD2. The germline gives CDR1 SGDLS, CDR2 YYNGEE. The CDR3 totals 15 residues. Trimming removed 2 bases from V and 5 bases from J; junction bases left unmatched: 2. This CDR3 reads CASSVGTSGSETQYF. CDR3 DNA sequence: TGTGCCAGCAGCGTCGGGACTAGCGGGAGTGAGACCCAGTACTTC.